Listed below are T cell receptor beta chains from one sample, sequenced in a study of T cell responses to AZD1222 COVID-19 vaccine. Generated by immunoSEQ multiplex PCR, the TCRdb table keeps only in-frame clones and is missing some. The sample holds about 120,000 clones; about 85% are singletons and the top ten take over 5%. The sequenced sample was peripheral blood, obtained on day 0 of AZD1222 vaccination. The origin of the receptors is an adult in good health. CDR3s include the opening cysteine and the closing phenylalanine or tryptophan. The order of the fields is J gene, D gene, clone size, V gene, CDR3 protein, CDR3 DNA. D genes are given only for firm matches. Only part of the rows carry a size: once, few, many, or a class if the clone is expanded.

TRBJ2-5 | TRBD2 | - | TRBV14 | CASSPLAGIQETQYF | TGTGCCAGCAGCCCCTTAGCGGGGATCCAAGAGACCCAGTACTTC
TRBJ1-4 | - | - | TRBV4-2 | CASSQEEGINEKLFF | TGTGCCAGCAGCCAAGAGGAGGGGATTAATGAAAAACTGTTTTTT
TRBJ1-1 | TRBD1 | - | TRBV27 | CASSRDRGNTEAFF | TGTGCCAGCAGCCGGGACAGGGGGAACACTGAAGCTTTCTTT
TRBJ1-1 | TRBD1 | - | TRBV5-1 | CASSLAPDRVNTEAFF | TGCGCCAGCAGCTTGGCCCCGGACAGGGTGAACACTGAAGCTTTCTTT
TRBJ2-5 | TRBD1 | - | TRBV5-4 | CASTRKGARQETQYF | TGTGCCAGCACCAGAAAGGGGGCCCGCCAAGAGACCCAGTACTTC
TRBJ2-7 | TRBD1 | - | TRBV15 | CATSSDRGLYEQYF | TGTGCCACCAGCAGCGACAGGGGATTGTACGAGCAGTACTTC
TRBJ2-6 | - | - | TRBV30 | CAWRVSGANVLTF | TGTGCCTGGAGGGTGTCTGGGGCCAACGTCCTGACTTTC
TRBJ1-1 | TRBD1 | - | TRBV27 | CASRNLDRGGEAFF | TGTGCCAGCAGGAACTTGGACAGGGGGGGGGAAGCTTTCTTT
TRBJ1-3 | - | - | TRBV2 | CASLEGISGNTIYF | TGTGCCAGCTTGGAAGGGATCTCTGGAAACACCATATATTTT
TRBJ1-2 | TRBD1 | - | TRBV7-8 | CASSLGRRGRPYGYTF | TGTGCCAGCAGCTTAGGTCGCAGGGGGCGCCCTTATGGCTACACCTTC
TRBJ2-7 | - | - | TRBV27 | CASSLQGFYEQYF | TGTGCCAGCAGTTTACAGGGTTTCTACGAGCAGTACTTC
TRBJ1-5 | - | - | TRBV6-1 | CASSEAGGPYQPQHF | TGTGCCAGCAGTGAAGCGGGGGGGCCCTATCAGCCCCAGCATTTT
TRBJ2-2 | TRBD1 | - | TRBV5-8 | CASSLAWGTGNTGELFF | TGTGCCAGCAGCTTGGCCTGGGGGACAGGGAACACCGGGGAGCTGTTTTTT
TRBJ1-2 | TRBD1 | - | TRBV5-4 | CASRYLTGTLSGYTF | TGTGCCAGCAGATACTTGACAGGGACCTTGAGCGGCTACACCTTC
TRBJ2-1 | - | - | TRBV3-1/TRBV3-2 | CASSPLIDFYNEQFF | TGTGCCAGCAGCCCCCTGATCGACTTCTACAATGAGCAGTTCTTC
TRBJ2-5 | TRBD1 | - | TRBV7-9 | CASSPRAGGVGTQYF | TGTGCCAGCAGCCCCCGGGCAGGGGGCGTGGGGACCCAGTACTTC
TRBJ1-1 | - | - | TRBV7-2 | CASSWGVGGTEAFF | TGTGCCAGCAGCTGGGGGGTCGGGGGCACTGAAGCTTTCTTT
TRBJ2-6 | TRBD1 | many | TRBV2 | CASRTPDRTGANVLTF | TGTGCCAGCAGAACCCCGGACAGGACTGGGGCCAACGTCCTGACTTTC
TRBJ1-2 | - | - | TRBV6-1 | CASSETRRIAANGYTF | TGTGCCAGCAGTGAAACCCGGAGAATCGCCGCCAATGGCTACACCTTC
TRBJ2-1 | - | - | TRBV28 | CASRTQGNSYNEQFF | TGTGCCAGCAGGACACAGGGAAATTCCTACAATGAGCAGTTCTTC
TRBJ2-7 | TRBD1 | - | TRBV10-3 | CAISEGDRAPYEQYF | TGTGCCATCAGTGAGGGGGACAGGGCCCCCTACGAGCAGTACTTC
TRBJ1-2 | - | few | TRBV2 | CASSARPDYGYTF | TGTGCCAGCAGCGCGCGTCCTGACTATGGCTACACCTTC
TRBJ1-2 | TRBD1 | - | TRBV6-1 | CASSETGSYGYTF | TGTGCCAGCAGTGAGACAGGGAGCTATGGCTACACCTTC
TRBJ2-1 | TRBD1 | once | TRBV15 | CATRAGTGGYNEQFF | TGTGCCACCAGGGCCGGGACAGGGGGTTACAATGAGCAGTTCTTC
TRBJ2-7 | - | - | TRBV11-3 | CASSLGVGNEQYF | TGTGCCAGCAGCTTAGGAGTTGGCAACGAGCAGTACTTC
TRBJ1-5 | - | - | TRBV7-9 | CASSLGNQPQHF | TGTGCCAGCAGCTTAGGGAATCAGCCCCAGCATTTT
TRBJ1-4 | - | - | TRBV5-4 | CASSLDRGDGKLFF | TGTGCCAGCAGCTTGGATCGAGGGGACGGAAAACTGTTTTTT
TRBJ2-4 | - | - | TRBV11-3 | CASSTGTLAGGNIQYF | TGTGCCAGCAGCACCGGGACACTAGCTGGCGGAAACATTCAGTACTTC
TRBJ1-1 | - | - | TRBV5-1 | CASSLQDPMNTEAFF | TGCGCCAGCAGCCTACAGGATCCCATGAACACTGAAGCTTTCTTT
TRBJ2-1 | TRBD1 | few | TRBV6-5 | CASSYLTGDLYNEQFF | TGTGCCAGCAGCTACCTGACAGGGGATCTTTACAATGAGCAGTTCTTC
TRBJ2-7 | - | - | TRBV7-9 | CASREGWGSANSEQYF | TGTGCCAGCAGAGAGGGGTGGGGTTCGGCCAATAGTGAGCAGTACTTC
TRBJ1-6 | TRBD1 | - | TRBV19 | CASSRGRDRANSPLHF | TGTGCCAGTAGTAGGGGCCGGGACAGGGCAAATTCACCCCTCCACTTT
TRBJ2-7 | - | - | TRBV2 | CASSEPTVGQPSSYEQYF | TGTGCCAGCAGTGAACCGACGGTCGGACAGCCCTCTTCCTACGAGCAGTACTTC
TRBJ1-2 | - | - | TRBV4-3 | CASSQDLGRGYTF | TGCGCCAGCAGCCAAGACCTTGGTAGGGGCTACACCTTC
TRBJ2-5 | - | once | TRBV7-8 | CASSLLQGLGTQYF | TGTGCCAGCAGCTTGCTCCAGGGTCTCGGGACCCAGTACTTC
TRBJ2-7 | TRBD1 | - | TRBV5-1 | CASSLARGPWTLTSYEQYF | TGCGCCAGCAGCTTGGCCAGGGGGCCGTGGACCCTAACCTCCTACGAGCAGTACTTC
TRBJ2-6 | - | - | TRBV6-6 | CASTAGISSGANVLTF | TGTGCCAGCACTGCGGGGATCTCCTCTGGGGCCAACGTCCTGACTTTC
TRBJ1-1 | TRBD1 | - | TRBV5-4 | CASSFEGARRAEAFF | TGTGCCAGCAGCTTCGAGGGGGCCCGGAGGGCTGAAGCTTTCTTT
TRBJ1-5 | TRBD1 | - | TRBV27 | CASGQINQPQHF | TGTGCCTCGGGACAGATCAATCAGCCCCAGCATTTT
TRBJ1-6 | - | - | TRBV5-6 | CASSSQRDSPLHF | TGTGCCAGCAGCTCTCAGAGGGATTCACCCCTCCACTTT
TRBJ2-5 | TRBD1 | - | TRBV27 | CASRDRAIKTQYF | TGTGCCAGCCGGGACAGGGCAATTAAGACCCAGTACTTC
TRBJ1-6 | - | - | TRBV11-3 | CASSPASGSFRALHF | TGTGCCAGCAGCCCCGCTTCTGGGTCTTTTCGGGCCCTCCACTTT
TRBJ1-1 | - | - | TRBV27 | CASTRAPNTEAFF | TGTGCCAGCACCCGGGCTCCGAACACTGAAGCTTTCTTT
TRBJ1-2 | - | - | TRBV28 | CASSLEVSGRANGYTF | TGTGCCAGCAGTTTAGAAGTTTCGGGCAGGGCTAATGGCTACACCTTC
TRBJ1-1 | - | - | TRBV27 | CASSELRGLTEAFF | TGTGCCAGCAGTGAACTTCGGGGGTTAACTGAAGCTTTCTTT
TRBJ2-7 | - | - | TRBV28 | CASSLVSGYEQYF | TGTGCCAGCAGTTTGGTCAGCGGCTACGAGCAGTACTTC